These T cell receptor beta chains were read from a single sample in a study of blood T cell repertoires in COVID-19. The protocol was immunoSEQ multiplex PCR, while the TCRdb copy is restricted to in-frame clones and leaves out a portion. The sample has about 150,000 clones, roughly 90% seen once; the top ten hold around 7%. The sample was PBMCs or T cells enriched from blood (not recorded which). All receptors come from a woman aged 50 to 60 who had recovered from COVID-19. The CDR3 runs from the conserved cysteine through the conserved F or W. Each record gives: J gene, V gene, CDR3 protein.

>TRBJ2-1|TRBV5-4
CASSSLDRAGNEQFF
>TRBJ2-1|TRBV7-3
CASSSGLAHNEQFF
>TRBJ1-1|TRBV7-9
CASSSLGGLRTEAFF
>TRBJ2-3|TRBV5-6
CASSIGLAGAPRGTQYF
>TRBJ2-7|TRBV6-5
CASSYPKGGAPYEQYF
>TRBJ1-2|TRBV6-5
CASSSEQGESYGYTF
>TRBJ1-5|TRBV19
CASSRDRGQPQHF
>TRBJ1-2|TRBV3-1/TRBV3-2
CASSQERGYYGYTF
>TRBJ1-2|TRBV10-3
CAIRTGSDYGYTF
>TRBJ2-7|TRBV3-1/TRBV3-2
CASSQGYRGLSYEQYF
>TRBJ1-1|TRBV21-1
CASSKVVSDSANTEAFF
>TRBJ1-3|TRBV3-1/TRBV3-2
CASSRDRGARNTIYF
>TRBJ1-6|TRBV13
CASSLGGAQSPLHF
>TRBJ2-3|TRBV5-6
CASSPNSGGRHTQYF
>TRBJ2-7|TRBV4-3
CASSQASGGPYEQYF
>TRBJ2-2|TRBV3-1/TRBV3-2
CASSQDLATGELFF
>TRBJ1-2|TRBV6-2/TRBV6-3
CASSWTGYGYTF
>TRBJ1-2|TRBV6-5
CASSYTRWTGNGYTF
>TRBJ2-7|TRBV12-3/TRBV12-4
CASKRQGYEQYF
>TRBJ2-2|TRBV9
CAREGVKPGELFF
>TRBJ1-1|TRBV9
CASSVSPSRDSHTEAFF
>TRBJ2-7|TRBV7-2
CASSLFSGGPSEQYF
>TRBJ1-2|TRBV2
CASSLGTGVSRYTF
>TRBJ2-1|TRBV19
CASSPGLAGGLLVREQFF
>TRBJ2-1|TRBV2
CASSEGMTSGAPGEQFF
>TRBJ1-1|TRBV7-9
CASSWGRGGSTEAFF
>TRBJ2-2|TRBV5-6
CASGVGEVPGELFF
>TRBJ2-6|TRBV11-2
CASSSSGSQGANVLTF
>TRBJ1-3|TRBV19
CASSTRASGAISGNTIYF
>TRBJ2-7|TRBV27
CASSVSGSYEQYF
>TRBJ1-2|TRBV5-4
CASSLRPGQGTNGYTF
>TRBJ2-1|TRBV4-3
CASSHSRTRPNEQFF
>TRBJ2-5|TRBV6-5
CASSRRGVETQYF
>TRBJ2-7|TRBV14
CASSQDLKREQYF
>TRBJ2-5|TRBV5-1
CASSPGTPQETQYF
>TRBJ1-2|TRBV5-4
CASTPQGINYGYTF
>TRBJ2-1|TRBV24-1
CATSDRLAGGYNEQFF
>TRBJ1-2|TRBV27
CASSFPRHPGNYGYTF
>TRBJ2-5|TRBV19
CASTSKETQYF
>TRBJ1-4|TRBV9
CASSVDLTATNEKLFF
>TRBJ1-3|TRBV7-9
CASSLVQGIGNTIYF
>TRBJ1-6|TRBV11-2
CASSLLFGQGNSPLHF
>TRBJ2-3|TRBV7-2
CASSLGQGGADTQYF
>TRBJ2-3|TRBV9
CASSELTSGGARDTQYF